What follows is one T cell receptor (beta chain) and its context. Clones were sequenced by immunoSEQ multiplex PCR, and TCRdb holds only the in-frame ones, with some missing. Among fewer than 700,000 clones listed, around 87% were seen once. The data stem from a study of shared T cell receptors in the human thymus. V shed 7 bases, J shed 6 bases, and the junction held 9 bases outside the gene matches. The CDR3 is 15 residues long. The germline V gene encodes CDR1 MNHNY and CDR2 SVGAGI (reference sequence). These sequences were also reported in another study, on human thymus T cells. According to that study: Donation was from healthy Finnish infants who were having corrective surgery that addressed congenital heart defects. Thymic samples were excised during corrective heart operations. Repertoires from thymus and blood appeared to show biased V and J gene usage. Thymic repertoires from unrelated individuals overlapped highly, related research reported.

This chain uses TRBV6-6 with TRBJ2-2, with 9 bases fitting TRBD2. This clonotype was obtained from a boy younger than two with a congenital heart defect. The sample consisted of thymocytes. The CDR3 coding sequence is TGTGCCAGCAAGGGGTTAGCGGGAGTGGCCGGGGAGCTGTTTTTT. This codes for CASKGLAGVAGELFF.